This is a list of T cell receptor beta chains from one sample in a study of shared clonotypes between healthy human individuals. Repertoires were generated with immunoSEQ multiplex PCR, while TCRdb's copy carries only in-frame clones and drops some. In the table there are hundreds of thousands of clones, roughly 79% of which are singletons. Sequenced: PBMCs. The receptors here all came from a woman aged 40 to 50 in good health. Some clones in this sample may be carry-over from other donors' samples. Both conserved end residues are part of each CDR3. A D gene is named only where the DNA matches it firmly. Clone size is shown for a subset of rows, as once, few, many or a class of expanded clone.

D: TRBD2; size: -; V: TRBV9; J: TRBJ2-1; DNA: TGTGCCAGCAGCGTAGCAACTAGCGGGAGGGATGAGCAGTTCTTC; CDR3: CASSVATSGRDEQFF
D: -; size: -; V: TRBV11-1; J: TRBJ2-1; DNA: TGTGCCAGCAGGTCGACGCAAGCGGGTTTGAACAATGAGCAGTTCTTC; CDR3: CASRSTQAGLNNEQFF
D: TRBD2; size: -; V: TRBV29-1; J: TRBJ2-1; DNA: TGCAGCGTTGAACCGGGACTACCAACGGATGAGCAGTTCTTC; CDR3: CSVEPGLPTDEQFF
D: -; size: -; V: TRBV10-3; J: TRBJ1-4; DNA: TGTGCCATCAGTGAACGGGGAACTAATGAAAAACTGTTTTTT; CDR3: CAISERGTNEKLFF
D: -; size: once; V: TRBV7-2; J: TRBJ2-1; DNA: TGTGCCAGCAGCCCCGGGACTCAGGCATCCGATGAGCAGTTCTTC; CDR3: CASSPGTQASDEQFF
D: -; size: medium-sized; V: TRBV28; J: TRBJ1-2; DNA: TGTGCCAGCAGTTCTTCCCCTCTTAACTATGGCTACACCTTC; CDR3: CASSSSPLNYGYTF
D: -; size: -; V: TRBV18; J: TRBJ1-2; DNA: TGTGCCAGCTCACCACGGCCGGGGGCGAACTATGGCTACACCTTC; CDR3: CASSPRPGANYGYTF
D: -; size: -; V: TRBV18; J: TRBJ1-4; DNA: TGTGCCAGCTCAAGTAGTCCCGGAGGACGTAAGACTAATGAAAAACTGTTTTTT; CDR3: CASSSSPGGRKTNEKLFF
D: TRBD2; size: -; V: TRBV9; J: TRBJ2-7; DNA: TGTGCCAGCTCGGAAGCGGGAGTGACCTACGAGCAGTACTTC; CDR3: CASSEAGVTYEQYF
D: TRBD1; size: few; V: TRBV4-1; J: TRBJ2-5; DNA: TGCGCCAGCAGCCCCCAAGCTGGGACAGGGATGTACCAAGAGACCCAGTACTTC; CDR3: CASSPQAGTGMYQETQYF
D: -; size: -; V: TRBV6-5; J: TRBJ2-3; DNA: TGTGCCAGCAGTTACGTACAGGCAGATACGCAGTATTTT; CDR3: CASSYVQADTQYF
D: TRBD1; size: -; V: TRBV15; J: TRBJ1-1; DNA: TGTGCCACCAGCAGAGATTCCCGACAGGGTGGGGCTGAAGCTTTCTTT; CDR3: CATSRDSRQGGAEAFF
D: TRBD2; size: -; V: TRBV9; J: TRBJ2-5; DNA: TGTGCCGGCAGCGCATACACAGCAGCGGGAATTGAGACCCAGTACTTC; CDR3: CAGSAYTAAGIETQYF
D: -; size: -; V: TRBV6-6; J: TRBJ2-6; DNA: TGTGCCAGCAGTTACACGGCCCCTGGGGCCAACGTCCTGACTTTC; CDR3: CASSYTAPGANVLTF
D: -; size: -; V: TRBV6-1; J: TRBJ1-5; DNA: TGTGCCAGCAGTAATCCGGGGGATCAGCCCCAGCATTTT; CDR3: CASSNPGDQPQHF
D: -; size: -; V: TRBV7-8; J: TRBJ1-4; DNA: TGTGCCACCTCAGGAGACATAACTAATGAAAAACTGTTTTTT; CDR3: CATSGDITNEKLFF
D: -; size: -; V: TRBV2; J: TRBJ1-3; DNA: TGTGCCAGCAGTGAATCGGGGGGAAACACCATATATTTT; CDR3: CASSESGGNTIYF
D: TRBD2; size: -; V: TRBV5-1; J: TRBJ2-3; DNA: TGCGCCAGCAGCTGGGGAAATAGCGGGGGCACAGATACGCAGTATTTT; CDR3: CASSWGNSGGTDTQYF
D: -; size: -; V: TRBV30; J: TRBJ2-6; DNA: TGTGCCTGGGAAGGTGGGGCCAGGGAATCCCCTGGGGCCAACGTCCTGACTTTC; CDR3: CAWEGGARESPGANVLTF
D: TRBD1; size: -; V: TRBV7-2; J: TRBJ1-4; DNA: TGTGCCAGCAGCTTGCCGGGACAGAGGAATGAAAAACTGTTTTTT; CDR3: CASSLPGQRNEKLFF
D: -; size: -; V: TRBV27; J: TRBJ2-1; DNA: TGTGCCAGCAGCCGTCAGGTGTCGGGGTCCTACAATGAGCAGTTCTTC; CDR3: CASSRQVSGSYNEQFF
D: -; size: -; V: TRBV28; J: TRBJ2-3; DNA: TGTGCCAGCAGTCTTACCCCTACGGACACCAGCACAGATACGCAGTATTTT; CDR3: CASSLTPTDTSTDTQYF
D: TRBD2; size: few; V: TRBV28; J: TRBJ2-1; DNA: TGTGCCAGCGCCCCGGCTAGCGGGGGCACCAATGAGCAGTTCTTC; CDR3: CASAPASGGTNEQFF
D: -; size: -; V: TRBV30; J: TRBJ1-1; DNA: TGTGCTTGGGCGGAACAGGGTTTTACTGAAGCTTTCTTT; CDR3: CAWAEQGFTEAFF
D: TRBD1; size: -; V: TRBV29-1; J: TRBJ2-1; DNA: TGCAGCGTTGACAGGGGGCTTAATGAGCAGTTCTTC; CDR3: CSVDRGLNEQFF
D: -; size: -; V: TRBV2; J: TRBJ2-1; DNA: TGTGCCAGCAACCCCGAGAGCTCCTACAATGAGCAGTTCTTC; CDR3: CASNPESSYNEQFF
D: TRBD2; size: once; V: TRBV9; J: TRBJ2-2; DNA: TGTGCCAGCAGCGTAGCTGCGGGAGTGCAGAACACCGGGGAGCTGTTTTTT; CDR3: CASSVAAGVQNTGELFF
D: -; size: -; V: TRBV7-2; J: TRBJ1-2; DNA: TGTGCCAGCAGCTTATCTAACTATGGCTACACCTTC; CDR3: CASSLSNYGYTF
D: -; size: -; V: TRBV13; J: TRBJ1-2; DNA: TGTGCCAGCAGCCCCCCCCAAGGCTATGGCTACACCTTC; CDR3: CASSPPQGYGYTF
D: -; size: once; V: TRBV29-1; J: TRBJ2-5; DNA: TGCAGCGTTGAGGGGCGGCAAGAGACCCAGTACTTC; CDR3: CSVEGRQETQYF
D: -; size: -; V: TRBV7-9; J: TRBJ2-1; DNA: TGTGCCAGCAGCTCGGTTACAGGCAATGAGCAGTTCTTC; CDR3: CASSSVTGNEQFF
D: -; size: -; V: TRBV11-1; J: TRBJ2-1; DNA: TGTGCCAGCAGCTTAAAAGGCCGCAATGAGCAGTTCTTC; CDR3: CASSLKGRNEQFF
D: TRBD1; size: once; V: TRBV28; J: TRBJ2-7; DNA: TGTGCCAGCAGGGGGGGACAGGGCCCCTACGAGCAGTACTTC; CDR3: CASRGGQGPYEQYF
D: -; size: -; V: TRBV7-2; J: TRBJ1-2; DNA: TGTGCCAGCAGCTTAGCCACAGCATGGGAGGGAGGCTACACCTTC; CDR3: CASSLATAWEGGYTF
D: -; size: -; V: TRBV5-1; J: TRBJ1-2; DNA: TGCGCCAGCAGCCTCGCCTTGGACATCTCCTATGGCTACACCTTC; CDR3: CASSLALDISYGYTF
D: TRBD2; size: -; V: TRBV28; J: TRBJ2-7; DNA: TGTGCCAGCAAGGGACTAGCTACCTACGAGCAGTACTTC; CDR3: CASKGLATYEQYF
D: TRBD2; size: many; V: TRBV28; J: TRBJ2-1; DNA: TGTGCCAGCAGTTTGTTCCTAGCGGAGAACAATGAGCAGTTCTTC; CDR3: CASSLFLAENNEQFF